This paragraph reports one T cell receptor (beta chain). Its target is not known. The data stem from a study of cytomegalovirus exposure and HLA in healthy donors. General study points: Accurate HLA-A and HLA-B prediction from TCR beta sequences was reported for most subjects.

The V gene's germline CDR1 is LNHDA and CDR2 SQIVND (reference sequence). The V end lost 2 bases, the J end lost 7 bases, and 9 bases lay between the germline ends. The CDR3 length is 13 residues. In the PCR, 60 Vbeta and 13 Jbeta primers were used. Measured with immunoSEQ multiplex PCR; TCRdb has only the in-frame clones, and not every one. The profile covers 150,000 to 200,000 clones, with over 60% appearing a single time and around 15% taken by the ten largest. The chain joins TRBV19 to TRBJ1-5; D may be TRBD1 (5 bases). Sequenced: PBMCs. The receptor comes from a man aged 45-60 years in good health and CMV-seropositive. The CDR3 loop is CASSIQGLQPQHF. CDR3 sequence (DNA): TGTGCCAGTAGTATACAGGGACTCCAGCCCCAGCATTTT.